These 10 T cell receptor beta chains originate from one sample sequenced in a study of T cells after yellow fever vaccination (dated by TCRdb to between 2018 and 2020). Interpreted using the paper, the treatment or condition label stands for: live attenuated yellow fever vaccine strain. Receptor amplification or capture employed 5' RACE. Sequencing instrument: Illumina HiSeq 2500. In TCRdb, the public reads were trimmed at Q25 with fastp and aligned with MiXCR, with productive beta chains retained. Each record represents a unique CDR3 protein, reported with the most common genes and DNA among its rows. The sample yields 200,000 to 250,000 distinct CDR3 sequences; 6.9% were counted once. Clones ranked in the top ten supply roughly 0.86% of the sample. Sequenced material: CD4+ T cells sorted from PBMCs, taken 15 days after the yellow fever booster vaccination. These receptors originate from a man aged 25 to 40 who received the YFV17D yellow fever vaccine.

The chain recombines TRBV11-1 with TRBJ2-2, with 7 bases identical to TRBD1. CDR3 length: 18 residues. The V gene end was trimmed by 4 bases and the J gene end by 3 bases; junction bases not matched to a gene: 14. Germline V lookup: CDR1 SGHAT, CDR2 FQDESV (reference sequence). The CDR3 region has the DNA TGTGCCAGCAGCTGGCTCTTGGGACAGAATTTACACACCGGGGAGCTGTTTTTT. Its protein product is CASSWLLGQNLHTGELFF. Combining the CDR3 with reference TRBV11-1 and TRBJ2-2 gives the whole variable domain EAEVAQSPRYKITEKSQAVAFWCDPISGHATLYWYRQILGQGPELLVQFQDESVVDDSQLPKDRFSAERLKGVDSTLKIQPAELGDSAMYLCASSWLLGQNLHTGELFFGEGSRLTVL.

The chain carries TRBV18 and TRBJ1-1, with D possibly TRBD1 on 6 matching bases. CDR1 is KGHSH, CDR2 LQKENI, per germline. The CDR3 is made up of 16 amino acids. V gave up 6 bases and J gave up 3 bases, with 20 bases separating them. The DNA for the CDR3 is TGTGCCAGCTCGACAAACAACAGGGTCAAGGACACTGAAGCTTTCTTT. This sequence encodes CASSTNNRVKDTEAFF.

This clonotype was detected only a few times. V gene TRBV2 combines with J gene TRBJ2-2; D possibly corresponds to TRBD2 (5 bases). CDR3 length: 15 residues. In germline, CDR1 is SNHLY, CDR2 FYNNEI. V dropped 6 bases and J dropped 5 bases, with 16 bases sitting between them. The CDR3 reads CASRDRLADTGELFF. The CDR3 region has the DNA TGTGCCAGCAGGGATCGGCTAGCAGATACCGGGGAGCTGTTTTTT.

This clonotype was recorded many times. The chain couples TRBV12-3 or TRBV12-4 to TRBJ2-7; D unclear. CDR3 length: 13 amino acids. V lost 6 bases and J lost 3, with 12 bases in between. CDR3 coding DNA: TGTGCCAGCAGCCCTGACGGGTTCTACGAGCAGTACTTC. Its translation: CASSPDGFYEQYF.

This clonotype was counted a few times. The rearrangement joins TRBV5-1 to TRBJ2-7, with D possibly being TRBD2 (5 bases). V dropped 0 bases and J dropped 3 bases, with 13 bases sitting between them. Germline V lookup: CDR1 SGHRS, CDR2 YFSETQ. The CDR3 loop spans 15 amino acids. As DNA, the CDR3 is TGCGCCAGCAGCTTGGGCGGGTTAAACAGCTACGAGCAGTACTTC. This gives the protein CASSLGGLNSYEQYF.

This clonotype has at least ten counts. The CDR3 sequence: CSVRGETYEQYF. DNA of the CDR3: TGCAGCGTCCGGGGGGAGACCTACGAGCAGTACTTC. The chain couples TRBV29-1 to TRBJ2-7; 7 bases line up with TRBD2. V lost 6 bases to trimming and J lost 2 bases; unmatched junction nucleotides: 4. Germline V lookup: CDR1 SQVTM, CDR2 ANQGSEA. This CDR3 comprises 12 residues.

The rearrangement uses TRBV4-3 and TRBJ1-1, with D unclear. CDR1 LGHNA and CDR2 YSLEER come from the germline V gene. V shed 1 base and J shed 4 bases, with 10 bases lying between them. CDR3 length: 14 amino acids. Here the CDR3 DNA reads TGCGCCAGCAGCCAAGCGGCCCCCGGCACTGAAGCTTTCTTT. Its protein product is CASSQAAPGTEAFF.

This rearrangement joins TRBV4-3 to TRBJ2-2; D call uncertain. Germline CDR1 and CDR2: LGHNA and YSLEER. The ends were cut back, 0 bases at V and 3 bases at J, with 5 bases in the middle. This CDR3 contains 14 residues. CDR3 nucleotides: TGCGCCAGCAGCCAAGAGACGTACACCGGGGAGCTGTTTTTT. The encoded protein is CASSQETYTGELFF.

The chain carries TRBV3-1 and TRBJ2-7; D possibly corresponds to TRBD2 (6 bases). The CDR3 covers 15 residues. With 0 bases removed from V and 1 base from J, the gap between germline ends came to 10 bases. CDR1 and CDR2 from the germline V gene are LGHDT and YNNKEL (reference sequence). The chain's CDR3 is CASSQDQTRSYEQYF. The DNA for the CDR3 is TGTGCCAGCAGCCAAGATCAGACTAGATCCTACGAGCAGTACTTC.

The table lists this clonotype with a few counts. J is TRBJ1-2 and V is TRBV4-2; D is undetermined. Trimming left V 4 bases short and J 1 base short, with 10 bases between. Germline CDR1 reads LGHNA; CDR2 reads YNFKEQ. The CDR3 spans 14 residues. Here the CDR3 reads CASSRPPDNYGYTF. In DNA, the CDR3 is TGTGCCAGCAGCCGACCCCCGGATAACTATGGCTACACCTTC.